The rows below give T cell receptor beta chains drawn from one sample of a study of cytomegalovirus exposure and HLA in healthy donors. Generated by immunoSEQ multiplex PCR, the TCRdb table keeps only in-frame clones and is missing some. The data contain about 120,000 clones, approximately 80% of them singletons. The material sequenced was PBMCs. Receptors were obtained from a woman between 35 and 50 years old in good health and CMV-seropositive. Each CDR3 is given with its conserved first and last residue. The D gene is left open where the match is weak. Some rows mark clone size as missing; the rest say once, few, many or name a class of expanded clone.

TRBJ2-1 | NA | TRBD1 | TRBV29-1 | TGCAGCGTTGCCGGACAGGGCTATGAGCAGTTCTTC | CSVAGQGYEQFF
TRBJ2-7 | once | TRBD1 | TRBV7-6 | TGTGCCAGCAGCTACCAGGGACAGGGTTCCCACGAGCAGTACTTC | CASSYQGQGSHEQYF
TRBJ2-1 | NA | NA | TRBV30 | TGTGCCTGGAGTGGGGGGGTCGGGACTCCTTTCTTC | CAWSGGVGTPFF
TRBJ2-7 | few | NA | TRBV5-1 | TGCGCCAGCAGCACCGCAGGGAAGGAGCAGTACTTC | CASSTAGKEQYF
TRBJ2-7 | NA | NA | TRBV4-1 | TGCGCCAGCAGCCGGGGGCACGGAGACGAGCAGTACTTC | CASSRGHGDEQYF
TRBJ1-5 | NA | TRBD1 | TRBV6-5 | TGTGCCAGCAGTTACGGAGGGACAGGGAATCAGCCCCAGCATTTT | CASSYGGTGNQPQHF
TRBJ1-1 | NA | NA | TRBV10-3 | TGTGCCATCAGTTCGAGTACTGAAGCTTTCTTT | CAISSSTEAFF
TRBJ2-2 | NA | TRBD1 | TRBV12-5 | TGTGCTAGTGGTTTGTGGGACAGGGCAAACACCGGGGAGCTGTTTTTT | CASGLWDRANTGELFF
TRBJ2-2 | NA | TRBD2 | TRBV5-1 | TGCGCCAGCAGCTTGGCCGGGGGGAGCACCGGGGAGCTGTTTTTT | CASSLAGGSTGELFF
TRBJ1-1 | NA | NA | TRBV9 | TGTGCCAGCAGCGTAACGGGAACGGGGAACACTGAAGCTTTCTTT | CASSVTGTGNTEAFF
TRBJ2-7 | NA | NA | TRBV14 | TGTGCCAGCAGCCAAGTCGAGCGTGGTGAGCAGTACTTC | CASSQVERGEQYF
TRBJ2-2 | NA | NA | TRBV7-7 | TGTGCTAGCAGCTTAATGGGGCCCGTCACCGGGGAGCTGTTTTTT | CASSLMGPVTGELFF
TRBJ1-3 | NA | TRBD1 | TRBV6-5 | TGTGCCAGCAGTTCCGGGACAGGGAACACCATATATTTT | CASSSGTGNTIYF
TRBJ2-3 | NA | TRBD1 | TRBV4-1 | TGCGCCAGCAGCCACCGGACAGGGCTCACAGATACGCAGTATTTT | CASSHRTGLTDTQYF
TRBJ2-1 | once | NA | TRBV27 | TGTGCCAGCATGATAGGGGGGGGTTTTAATGAGCAGTTCTTC | CASMIGGGFNEQFF
TRBJ2-7 | NA | TRBD1 | TRBV27 | TGTGCCAGCAGACTACAGGGGTCCTACGAGCAGTACTTC | CASRLQGSYEQYF
TRBJ1-5 | NA | TRBD1 | TRBV19 | TGTGCCAGTAGTCTGACAGGGTTTAGCAATCAGCCCCAGCATTTT | CASSLTGFSNQPQHF
TRBJ1-1 | NA | TRBD1 | TRBV6-5 | TGTGCCAGCAGAACTCAATTGACAGGGGACACTGAAGCTTTCTTT | CASRTQLTGDTEAFF
TRBJ2-1 | few | TRBD2 | TRBV6-5 | TGTGCCAGCAGTCGGCGGGGGTGGAAGGGTGAGCAGTTCTTC | CASSRRGWKGEQFF
TRBJ2-1 | many | TRBD1 | TRBV5-1 | TGCGCCAGCAGAAGGACAGGGGATGAGCAGTTCTTC | CASRRTGDEQFF
TRBJ2-3 | NA | NA | TRBV11-2 | TGTGCCAGCAGCCGTACGGGCGGCAGGGTCTATGGAGATACGCAGTATTTT | CASSRTGGRVYGDTQYF
TRBJ1-5 | NA | TRBD1 | TRBV6-6 | TGTGCCAGCAGCCTACTGACAGGGGTGGGCAATCAGCCCCAGCATTTT | CASSLLTGVGNQPQHF
TRBJ1-5 | few | NA | TRBV30 | TGTGCCTGGAATCCCCTGGGGCGCAATCAGCCCCAGCATTTT | CAWNPLGRNQPQHF
TRBJ1-2 | NA | NA | TRBV5-1 | TGCGCCAGCAGCTTCCTCCCGGGGAACCTCTATGGCTACACCTTC | CASSFLPGNLYGYTF
TRBJ1-1 | once | NA | TRBV6-7 | TGTGCCAGCAGTTCTCCAGGGGAAGGGTTTATGAACACTGAAGCTTTCTTT | CASSSPGEGFMNTEAFF
TRBJ2-2 | NA | NA | TRBV6-5 | TGTGCCAGCAGTCGGGTAGCCGGGGAGCTGTTTTTT | CASSRVAGELFF
TRBJ2-5 | NA | NA | TRBV11-2 | TGTGCCAGCAGCTTAAGCGGCCGGATAGAGACCCAGTACTTC | CASSLSGRIETQYF
TRBJ2-7 | few | NA | TRBV5-1 | TGCGCCAGCTCCGAGGCAGGGCCGACCTACGAGCAGTACTTC | CASSEAGPTYEQYF
TRBJ1-3 | NA | TRBD1 | TRBV25-1 | TGTGCCAGCAGTCCGACAGGGGCCTCTGGAAACACCATATATTTT | CASSPTGASGNTIYF
TRBJ1-3 | NA | NA | TRBV7-9 | TGTGCCAGCAGCTTAGTCGGGGGGCTCGGCGGCACCATATATTTT | CASSLVGGLGGTIYF
TRBJ1-3 | NA | TRBD1 | TRBV9 | TGTGCCAGCAGCGAAGGTTTGGACAGGGTCTCTGGAAACACCATATATTTT | CASSEGLDRVSGNTIYF